This TCR beta chain was sequenced during a study of cytomegalovirus exposure and HLA in healthy donors. This clone was counted a few times. The antigen is unknown. V dropped 4 bases and J dropped 4; count of bases not matched to a gene: 13. The germline V gene encodes CDR1 MGHRA and CDR2 YSYEKL. This CDR3 contains 18 residues. In the PCR, 60 Vbeta and 13 Jbeta primers were used. Sequencing used immunoSEQ multiplex PCR; TCRdb keeps in-frame clones, though not all of them. The sample includes 150,000 to 200,000 clones, about four fifths seen only once; the top ten take approximately 0.47%. Regarding the study as a whole: Follow-up analysis found HLA locus-dependent TCR association rates, highest for DRB1 and lowest for HLA-C.

This chain links TRBV4-1 with TRBJ2-2, with 9 bases identical to TRBD2. The TCR comes from a woman aged 45-65 years in good health and CMV-seronegative. The sample consisted of PBMCs. The CDR3 region is CASSLTIAGGPGTGELFF. CDR3 bases: TGCGCCAGCAGCCTCACGATCGCGGGGGGGCCGGGCACCGGGGAGCTGTTTTTT.